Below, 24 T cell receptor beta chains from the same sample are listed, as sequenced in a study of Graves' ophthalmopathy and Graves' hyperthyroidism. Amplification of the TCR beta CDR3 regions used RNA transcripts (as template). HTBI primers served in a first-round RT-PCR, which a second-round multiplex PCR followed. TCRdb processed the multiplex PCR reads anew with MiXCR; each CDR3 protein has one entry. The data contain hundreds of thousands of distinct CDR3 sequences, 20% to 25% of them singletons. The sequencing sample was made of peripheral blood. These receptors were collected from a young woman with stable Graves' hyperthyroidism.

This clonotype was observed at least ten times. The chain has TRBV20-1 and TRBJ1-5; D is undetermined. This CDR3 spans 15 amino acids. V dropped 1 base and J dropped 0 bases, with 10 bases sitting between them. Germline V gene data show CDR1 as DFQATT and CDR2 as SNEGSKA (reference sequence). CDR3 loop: CSARGITNSNQPQHF. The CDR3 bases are TGCAGTGCTAGAGGGATAACAAATAGCAATCAGCCCCAGCATTTT.

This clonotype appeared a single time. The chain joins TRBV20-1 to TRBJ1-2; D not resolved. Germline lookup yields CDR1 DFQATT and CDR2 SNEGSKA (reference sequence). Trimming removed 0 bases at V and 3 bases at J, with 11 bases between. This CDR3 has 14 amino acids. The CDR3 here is CSARDGASYYGYTF. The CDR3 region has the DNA TGCAGTGCTAGAGATGGTGCCAGCTACTATGGCTACACCTTC.

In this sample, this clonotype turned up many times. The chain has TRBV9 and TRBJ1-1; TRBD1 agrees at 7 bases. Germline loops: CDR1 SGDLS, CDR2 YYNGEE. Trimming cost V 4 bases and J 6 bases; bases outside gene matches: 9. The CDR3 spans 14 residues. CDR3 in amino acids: CASSPPTGLPEAFF. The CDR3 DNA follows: TGTGCCAGCAGCCCCCCGACAGGGCTCCCTGAAGCTTTCTTT.

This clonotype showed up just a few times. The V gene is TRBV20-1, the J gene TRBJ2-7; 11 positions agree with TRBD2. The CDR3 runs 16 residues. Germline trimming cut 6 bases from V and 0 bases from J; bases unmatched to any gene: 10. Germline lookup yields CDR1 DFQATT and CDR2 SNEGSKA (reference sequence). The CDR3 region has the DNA TGCAGTGCGTCTTCCCCCCTAGCGGGGGGCTCCTACGAGCAGTACTTC. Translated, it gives CSASSPLAGGSYEQYF.

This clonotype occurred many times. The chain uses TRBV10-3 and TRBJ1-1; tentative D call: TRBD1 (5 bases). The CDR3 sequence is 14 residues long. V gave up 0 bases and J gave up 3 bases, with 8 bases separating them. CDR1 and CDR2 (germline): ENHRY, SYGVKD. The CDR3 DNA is TGTGCCATCAGTGAGTCAGAGGGGTACACTGAAGCTTTCTTT. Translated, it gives CAISESEGYTEAFF.

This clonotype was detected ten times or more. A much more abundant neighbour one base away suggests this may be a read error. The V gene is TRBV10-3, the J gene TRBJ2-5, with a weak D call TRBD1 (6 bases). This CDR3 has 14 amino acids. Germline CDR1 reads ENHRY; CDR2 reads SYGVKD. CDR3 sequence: CAVSEQGLGETQYF. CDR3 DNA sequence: TGTGCCGTCAGTGAACAGGGCCTGGGAGAGACCCAGTACTTC.

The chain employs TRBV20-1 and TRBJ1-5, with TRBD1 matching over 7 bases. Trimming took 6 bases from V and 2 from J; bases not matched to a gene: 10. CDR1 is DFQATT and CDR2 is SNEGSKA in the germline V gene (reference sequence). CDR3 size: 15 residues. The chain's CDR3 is CSAAQGVGGNQPQHF. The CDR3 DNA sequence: TGCAGTGCAGCTCAGGGGGTAGGGGGCAATCAGCCCCAGCATTTT.

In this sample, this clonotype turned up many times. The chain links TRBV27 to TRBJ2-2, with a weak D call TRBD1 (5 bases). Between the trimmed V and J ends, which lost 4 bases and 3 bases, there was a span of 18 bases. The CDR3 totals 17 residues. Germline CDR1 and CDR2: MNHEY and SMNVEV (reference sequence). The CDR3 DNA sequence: TGTGCCAGCAGTTCCGGCCCGGCAGGGCTTGACACCGGGGAGCTGTTTTTT. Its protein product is CASSSGPAGLDTGELFF.

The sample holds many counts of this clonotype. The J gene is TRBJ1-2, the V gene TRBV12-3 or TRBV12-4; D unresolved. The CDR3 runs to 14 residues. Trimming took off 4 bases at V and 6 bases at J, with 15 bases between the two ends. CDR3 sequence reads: CASSSNSDGDGYTF. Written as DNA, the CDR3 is TGTGCCAGCAGTTCAAATTCCGACGGGGATGGCTACACCTTC.

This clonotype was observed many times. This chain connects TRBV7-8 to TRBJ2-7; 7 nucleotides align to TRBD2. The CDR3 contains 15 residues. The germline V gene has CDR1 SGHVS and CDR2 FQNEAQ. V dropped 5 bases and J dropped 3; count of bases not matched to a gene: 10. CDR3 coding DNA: TGTGCCAGCAGCGCCCTCCCTAGCGGAGTCTACGAGCAGTACTTC. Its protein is CASSALPSGVYEQYF.

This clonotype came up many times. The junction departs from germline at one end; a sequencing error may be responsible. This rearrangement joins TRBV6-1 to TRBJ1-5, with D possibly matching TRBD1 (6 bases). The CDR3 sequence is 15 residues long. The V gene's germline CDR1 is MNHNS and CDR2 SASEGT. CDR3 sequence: CAISDRLHSNQPQHF. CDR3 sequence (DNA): TGTGCCATCAGTGACAGGCTTCATAGCAATCAGCCCCAGCATTTT.

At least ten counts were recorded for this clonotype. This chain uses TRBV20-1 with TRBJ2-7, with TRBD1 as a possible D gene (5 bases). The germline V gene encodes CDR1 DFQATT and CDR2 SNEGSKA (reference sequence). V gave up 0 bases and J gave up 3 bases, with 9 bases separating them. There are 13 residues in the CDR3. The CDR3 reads CSARDLTVYEQYF. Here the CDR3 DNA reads TGCAGTGCTAGAGATTTGACAGTCTACGAGCAGTACTTC.

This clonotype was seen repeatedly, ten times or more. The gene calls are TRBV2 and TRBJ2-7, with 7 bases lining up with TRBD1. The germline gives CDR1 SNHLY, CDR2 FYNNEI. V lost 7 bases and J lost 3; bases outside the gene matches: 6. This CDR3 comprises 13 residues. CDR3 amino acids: CASKFAGGYEQYF. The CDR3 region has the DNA TGTGCCAGCAAATTTGCAGGGGGCTACGAGCAGTACTTC.

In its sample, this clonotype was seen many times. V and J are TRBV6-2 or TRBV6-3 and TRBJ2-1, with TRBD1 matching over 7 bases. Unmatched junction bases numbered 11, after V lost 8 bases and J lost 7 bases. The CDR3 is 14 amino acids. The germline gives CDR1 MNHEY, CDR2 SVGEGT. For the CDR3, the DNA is TGTGCCAGCCGGACAGGCCTCAGTGGGAATGAGCAGTTCTTC. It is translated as CASRTGLSGNEQFF.

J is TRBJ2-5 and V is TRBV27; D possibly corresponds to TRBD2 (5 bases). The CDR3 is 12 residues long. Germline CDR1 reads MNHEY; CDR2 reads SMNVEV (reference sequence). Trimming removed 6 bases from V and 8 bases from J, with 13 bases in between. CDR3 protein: CASSTTGETQYF. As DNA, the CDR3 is TGTGCCAGCAGCACCACCGGGGAAACCCAGTACTTC.

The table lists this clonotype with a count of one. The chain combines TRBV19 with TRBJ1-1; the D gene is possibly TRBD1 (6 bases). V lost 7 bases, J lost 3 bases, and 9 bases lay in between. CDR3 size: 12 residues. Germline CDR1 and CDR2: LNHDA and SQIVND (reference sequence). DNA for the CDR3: TGTGCCAGTACCGGACAGCACACTGAAGCTTTCTTT. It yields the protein CASTGQHTEAFF.

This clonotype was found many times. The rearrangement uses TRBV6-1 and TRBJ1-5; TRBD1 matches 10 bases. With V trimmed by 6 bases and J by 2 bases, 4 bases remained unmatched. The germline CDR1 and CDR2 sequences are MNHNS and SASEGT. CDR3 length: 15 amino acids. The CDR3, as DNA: TGTGCCAGCAGAAGACAGGGGGCAGGCAATCAGCCCCAGCATTTT. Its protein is CASRRQGAGNQPQHF.

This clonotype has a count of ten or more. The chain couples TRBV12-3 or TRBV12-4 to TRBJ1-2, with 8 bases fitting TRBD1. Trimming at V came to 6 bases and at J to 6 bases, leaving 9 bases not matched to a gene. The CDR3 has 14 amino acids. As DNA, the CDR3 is TGTGCCAGCAGGGGGACAGGTGGATCAAATGGCTACACCTTC. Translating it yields CASRGTGGSNGYTF.

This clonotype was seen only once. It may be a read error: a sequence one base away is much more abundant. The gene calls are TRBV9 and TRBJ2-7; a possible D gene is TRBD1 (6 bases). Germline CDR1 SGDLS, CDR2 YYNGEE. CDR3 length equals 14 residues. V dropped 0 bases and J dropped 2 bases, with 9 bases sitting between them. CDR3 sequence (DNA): TGTGCCAGCAGCGTAGCAGGGGCTCCCTACGAGCAGTACTTC. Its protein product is CASSVAGAPYEQYF.

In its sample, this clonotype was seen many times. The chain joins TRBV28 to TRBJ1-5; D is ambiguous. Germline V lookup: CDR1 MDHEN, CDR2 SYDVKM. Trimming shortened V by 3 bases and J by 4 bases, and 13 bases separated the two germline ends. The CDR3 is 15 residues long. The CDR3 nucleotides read TGTGCCAGCAGTTTCTATGGTTCGGGGAATCAGCCCCAGCATTTT. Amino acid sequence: CASSFYGSGNQPQHF.

The CDR3 coding sequence is TGTGCCAGCAGCTTAATGCGGAGGGGCAAGAACACTGAAGCTTTCTTT. This encodes CASSLMRRGKNTEAFF. This chain connects TRBV7-8 to TRBJ1-1, with a tentative D call TRBD1 (5 bases). Trimming took 2 bases from V and 1 from J, leaving 14 bases between them. Germline lookup yields CDR1 SGHVS and CDR2 FQNEAQ. This CDR3 spans 16 amino acids.

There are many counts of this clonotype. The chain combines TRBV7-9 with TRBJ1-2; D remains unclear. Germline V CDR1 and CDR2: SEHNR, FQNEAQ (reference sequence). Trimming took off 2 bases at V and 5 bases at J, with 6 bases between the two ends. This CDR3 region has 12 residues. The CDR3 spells CASSLLEYGYTF. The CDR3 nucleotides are TGTGCCAGCAGCTTATTGGAGTATGGCTACACCTTC.

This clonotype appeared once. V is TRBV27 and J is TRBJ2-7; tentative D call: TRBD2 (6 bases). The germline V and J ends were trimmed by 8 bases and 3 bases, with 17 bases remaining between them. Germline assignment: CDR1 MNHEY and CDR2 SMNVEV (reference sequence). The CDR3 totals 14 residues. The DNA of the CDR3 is TGTGCCAGCGGCATCGGGGGTCAACGCTACGAGCAGTACTTC. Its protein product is CASGIGGQRYEQYF.

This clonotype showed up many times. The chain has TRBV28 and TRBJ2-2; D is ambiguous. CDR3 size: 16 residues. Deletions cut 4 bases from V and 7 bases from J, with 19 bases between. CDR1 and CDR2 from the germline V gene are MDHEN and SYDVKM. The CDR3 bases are TGTGCCAGCAGTTGGATTCGCGGTTCTGCGGACGGGGAGCTGTTTTTT. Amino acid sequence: CASSWIRGSADGELFF.